This T cell receptor beta chain was captured in a study of blood T cell repertoires in COVID-19. The CDR3 is 12 residues long. CDR1 and CDR2 from the germline V gene are SGHRS and YFSETQ. The V and J ends lost 4 bases and 5 bases respectively, with 8 bases between them. Repertoires were generated with immunoSEQ multiplex PCR, while TCRdb's copy carries only in-frame clones and drops some. The repertoire holds about 150,000 clones, with roughly 91% as singletons. The V and J genes are TRBV5-1 and TRBJ2-3; D ambiguous. The source of this sequence is a man aged 55 to 70 with active or convalescent COVID-19. Specimen: peripheral blood. CDR3 DNA sequence: TGCGCCAGCAGCCCGGCAGGAGATACGCAGTATTTT. Its protein is CASSPAGDTQYF. Full variable domain (rest looked up from reference TRBV5-1 and TRBJ2-3): KAGVTQTPRYLIKTRGQQVTLSCSPISGHRSVSWYQQTPGQGLQFLFEYFSETQRNKGNFPGRFSGRQFSNSRSEMNVSTLELGDSALYLCASSPAGDTQYFGPGTRLTVL.